Each of the 25 T cell receptor beta chains below was sequenced from the same sample in a study of CD8 T cells in ankylosing spondylitis (TCRdb year 2017). Preparation of the library involved 5' RACE. TCRdb lists the instrument as Illumina HiSeq 2500. The public reads were quality trimmed at Q25 with fastp and then assembled into clones with MiXCR by TCRdb, keeping productive beta chains. Each CDR3 protein gets just one entry, which takes the most common genes and DNA from the rows behind it. Present in this sample are about 240,000 distinct CDR3 sequences, 20% to 30% of which were seen just once. Jointly, the top ten make up 0.61% of the sample. The sequencing sample was made of blood, either unsorted or a sorted T cell fraction (not recorded which). These receptors came from a male donor with ankylosing spondylitis or in good health (not recorded which).

J is TRBJ2-3 and V is TRBV20-1; the D is unclear. The V gene lost 3 bases and the J gene lost 5 bases, with 12 bases spanning the gap. The germline V gene has CDR1 DFQATT and CDR2 SNEGSKA (reference sequence). CDR3 length: 13 amino acids. Written as DNA, the CDR3 is TGCAGTGCTAGCGGTGCTCGGAGAGATACGCAGTATTTT. Translating gives CSASGARRDTQYF.

The J gene is TRBJ1-6, the V gene TRBV20-1, with D maybe TRBD1 (6 bases). From germline, CDR1 is DFQATT and CDR2 SNEGSKA (reference sequence). Trimming took 0 bases from V and 9 from J, leaving 9 bases between them. This CDR3 has 13 residues. The CDR3 nucleotides read TGCAGTGCTAGAGAAGGGGGTCCTTCACCCCTCCACTTT. It encodes CSAREGGPSPLHF.

This clonotype occurred many times. The chain combines TRBV4-1 with TRBJ2-6; 13 bases match TRBD2. The ends lost 2 bases at V and 4 bases at J; junction bases unmatched: 11. The CDR3 has 20 amino acids. Germline V gene data show CDR1 as MGHRA and CDR2 as YSYEKL. The CDR3 region is CASSQFGLAGDRLGANVLTF. The CDR3 DNA sequence: TGCGCCAGCAGCCAATTCGGACTAGCGGGGGACCGCTTGGGGGCCAACGTCCTGACTTTC.

The chain uses TRBV12-3 or TRBV12-4 and TRBJ2-7; the D gene could be TRBD1 or TRBD2 (6 bases each). This CDR3 contains 15 residues. Trimming stripped 4 bases from V and 5 bases from J, with 18 bases between. CDR3 region: CASSSWDNRGNEQYF. CDR3 nucleotides: TGTGCCAGCAGTTCTTGGGACAACCGGGGGAACGAGCAGTACTTC.

This clonotype was seen only a few times. This chain uses TRBV20-1 with TRBJ2-2; 8 bases map to TRBD1. Germline CDR1 and CDR2: DFQATT and SNEGSKA (reference sequence). J was trimmed by 4 bases and V by 3 bases; bases with no gene match: 13. The length of the CDR3 is 17 residues. DNA of the CDR3: TGCAGTGCTAGTCCCTTATCAGGGGGCCGGGGCACCGGGGAGCTGTTTTTT. Protein product: CSASPLSGGRGTGELFF.

Many counts were recorded for this clonotype. The chain has TRBV20-1 and TRBJ2-7; tentative D call: TRBD2 (6 bases). V lost 3 bases and J lost 0, with 12 bases in between. The CDR3 totals 14 residues. Germline loops: CDR1 DFQATT, CDR2 SNEGSKA (reference sequence). The CDR3 reads CSARSSGPSYEQYF. CDR3 DNA sequence: TGCAGTGCTAGGTCGAGCGGGCCCTCCTACGAGCAGTACTTC.

This clonotype occurred many times. The V call is TRBV15, the J call TRBJ2-1; weak D call: TRBD2 (6 bases). V dropped 1 base and J dropped 13 bases, with 11 bases sitting between them. The CDR3 consists of 12 residues. Germline V gene data show CDR1 as LNHNV and CDR2 as YYDKDF (reference sequence). CDR3 in DNA: TGTGCCACCAGCAGAGTTTCGGGACTCCAGTTCTTC. Translated: CATSRVSGLQFF.

This clonotype was picked up many times. The chain carries TRBV20-1 and TRBJ1-5; TRBD1 agrees at 8 bases. Germline assignment: CDR1 DFQATT and CDR2 SNEGSKA (reference sequence). Trimming removed 6 bases from V and 5 bases from J; junction bases left unmatched: 12. The CDR3 is 15 amino acids. The CDR3 DNA is TGCAGTGCCCCGGACAGGGAGCGGGGGGATCAGCCCCAGCATTTT. Translated: CSAPDRERGDQPQHF.

The chain links TRBV6-1 to TRBJ2-2, with unresolved D. CDR3 length equals 14 residues. Germline loops: CDR1 MNHNS, CDR2 SASEGT. The V gene lost 2 bases and the J gene lost 0 bases, with 4 bases spanning the gap. CDR3 residues: CASSEITNTGELFF. In nucleotides, the CDR3 is TGTGCCAGCAGTGAAATTACGAACACCGGGGAGCTGTTTTTT.

This clonotype has a handful of counts. The rearrangement uses TRBV5-5 and TRBJ1-1; no clear D. This CDR3 spans 15 amino acids. Looked up from germline, CDR1 is SGHKS and CDR2 is YYEKEE (reference sequence). Trimming took off 4 bases at V and 1 base at J, with 14 bases between the two ends. The CDR3 DNA sequence: TGTGCCAGCAGCCCCCTCCTAAGAAGGAACACTGAAGCTTTCTTT. Amino acids: CASSPLLRRNTEAFF.

This clonotype was detected many times. The chain has TRBV10-3 and TRBJ1-2, with 7 bases that match TRBD1. J was trimmed by 4 bases and V by 0 bases; bases with no gene match: 5. There are 15 residues in the CDR3. Germline values: CDR1 ENHRY, CDR2 SYGVKD. CDR3 sequence reads: CAISESRDSRYGYTF. The CDR3 DNA follows: TGTGCCATCAGTGAGTCGAGGGACAGCCGCTATGGCTACACCTTC.

This clonotype was observed many times. The V gene is TRBV12-3 or TRBV12-4, the J gene TRBJ2-7; D uncertain. The CDR3 is made up of 13 amino acids. Trimming took off 3 bases at V and 1 base at J, with 7 bases between the two ends. CDR3 DNA: TGTGCCAGCAGTTTCCCCGGGTCCTACGAGCAGTACTTC. This sequence encodes CASSFPGSYEQYF.

This clonotype was seen repeatedly, ten times or more. The rearrangement links TRBV7-2 to TRBJ1-1; D unresolved. CDR1 and CDR2 (germline): SGHTA, FQGNSA. V shed 4 bases and J shed 4 bases, with 16 bases lying between them. The CDR3 extends over 15 amino acids. CDR3 in amino acids: CASSSSAGMGTEAFF. Here the CDR3 DNA reads TGTGCCAGCAGCTCATCGGCAGGTATGGGCACTGAAGCTTTCTTT.

This clonotype appeared once. The gene calls are TRBV10-3 and TRBJ2-7, with 9 bases fitting TRBD1. Germline CDR1 and CDR2: ENHRY and SYGVKD. This CDR3 is 14 amino acids long. J lost 5 bases, V lost 6 bases, and 8 bases had no gene match. CDR3 sequence (DNA): TGTGCCATCAGCCGACAGGGGGTTAGTGACGAGCAGTACTTC. Translation gives CAISRQGVSDEQYF.

This clonotype has ten or more counts. The chain recombines TRBV7-9 with TRBJ1-2; D is perhaps TRBD1 (6 bases). V was cut by 5 bases and J by 3 bases, with 10 bases left in between. CDR3 length equals 13 residues. Germline CDR1 and CDR2: SEHNR and FQNEAQ (reference sequence). CDR3 DNA: TGTGCCAGCAGCGACAGGACGGACTATGGCTACACCTTC. It encodes CASSDRTDYGYTF.

This clonotype has just a few counts. The gene calls are TRBV12-3 or TRBV12-4 and TRBJ1-5; no clear D gene. V shed 3 bases and J shed 7 bases, with 10 bases lying between them. This CDR3 is built from 13 residues. The CDR3, as DNA: TGTGCCAGCAGTTTTTCGCTTGGGCAGCCCCAGCATTTT. Translating it yields CASSFSLGQPQHF.

This clonotype was detected many times. The chain combines TRBV20-1 with TRBJ1-1; D might be TRBD1 (5 bases). This CDR3 contains 13 residues. Germline CDR1 and CDR2: DFQATT and SNEGSKA (reference sequence). V gave up 4 bases and J gave up 5 bases, with 14 bases separating them. This chain's CDR3 is CSANQGGSTEAFF. For the CDR3, the DNA is TGCAGTGCTAACCAGGGAGGGAGTACTGAAGCTTTCTTT.

Notes on this clonotype: At one end, the junction sequence differs from germline, possibly due to a read error. The rearrangement links TRBV5-6 to TRBJ2-7; no firm D call. The germline V gene encodes CDR1 SGHDT and CDR2 YYEEEE. This CDR3 region has 12 residues. CDR3 DNA: TGTGCCAGCAGCTTCTCGAGGCGGATCGAGGACTTC. It codes for CASSFSRRIEDF.

This chain joins TRBV29-1 and TRBJ2-7; D possibly corresponds to TRBD2 (6 bases). Trimming took 7 bases from V and 4 from J, leaving 14 bases between them. Looked up from germline, CDR1 is SQVTM and CDR2 is ANQGSEA. CDR3 length: 12 amino acids. The DNA of the CDR3 is TGCAGCGGCGGGACTGGTTTTTACGAGCAGTACTTC. This translates into CSGGTGFYEQYF.

The chain employs TRBV4-1 and TRBJ2-5; 8 nucleotides align to TRBD1. Losses at the gene ends were 4 bases for V and 4 bases for J; bases not matched to a gene: 8. The CDR3 has 15 residues. The germline gives CDR1 MGHRA, CDR2 YSYEKL. CDR3 residues: CASSPLQGERETQYF. As DNA, the CDR3 is TGCGCCAGCAGCCCCTTACAGGGGGAGCGAGAGACCCAGTACTTC.

This clonotype came up many times. The CDR3 region is CSARGGGADTQYF. As DNA, the CDR3 is TGCAGTGCTAGAGGGGGGGGCGCAGATACGCAGTATTTT. The V call is TRBV20-1, the J call TRBJ2-3; TRBD2 might be the D (7 bases). Germline CDR1 reads DFQATT; CDR2 reads SNEGSKA (reference sequence). Trimming took 1 base from V and 4 from J, leaving 9 bases between them. The CDR3 covers 13 residues.

This chain uses TRBV20-1 with TRBJ2-5, with 12 bases lining up with TRBD2. CDR3 size: 14 residues. The V and J ends lost 4 bases and 5 bases, in that order; junction bases with no gene match: 5. Germline V gene sequence: CDR1 DFQATT, CDR2 SNEGSKA (reference sequence). The CDR3 coding sequence is TGCAGTGCTATACCCCTAGCGGGGGGGGAGACCCAGTACTTC. Encoded protein: CSAIPLAGGETQYF.

At least ten counts were recorded for this clonotype. The chain has TRBV12-3 or TRBV12-4 and TRBJ2-6; D is ambiguous. V lost 3 bases and J 3 bases, leaving 3 bases between the germline ends. There are 13 residues in the CDR3. The CDR3 loop reads CASSLLGANVLTF. The CDR3 region has the DNA TGTGCCAGCAGTTTGCTTGGGGCCAACGTCCTGACTTTC.

In its sample, this clonotype was seen many times. V is TRBV6-5 and J is TRBJ1-3, with a tentative D call TRBD1 (5 bases). Trimming cost V 2 bases and J 0 bases, with 14 bases left between them. From germline, CDR1 is MNHEY and CDR2 SVGAGI. This CDR3 is built from 17 residues. The DNA of the CDR3 is TGTGCCAGCAGTTACAGGCTGCGAGGGACCTCTGGAAACACCATATATTTT. This codes for CASSYRLRGTSGNTIYF.

The V and J genes are TRBV6-5 and TRBJ2-5, with 8 bases that match TRBD2. Germline values: CDR1 MNHEY, CDR2 SVGAGI. The CDR3 is 18 residues long. V lost 2 bases and J lost 7; bases outside the gene matches: 18. As DNA, the CDR3 is TGTGCCAGCAGTTACCTCCCCGGACTAGCCCTCCTTACCGGGACCCAGTACTTC. Its protein is CASSYLPGLALLTGTQYF.